This T cell receptor beta chain was sequenced for a study of identical twins. General study points: Models underpredicted monozygotic twin sharing of out-of-frame TCR alpha. The authors drew conclusions from cross-sectional statistical analysis rather than following the same donors. Fewer insertions marked abundant cord blood beta clonotypes; young adult naive trended weakly, memory not at all.

About this clonotype: The target antigen is unknown. A junction boundary mismatches the germline segment, possibly from a read error.

The CDR3 is 14 amino acids. Germline V gives CDR1 ENHRY, CDR2 SYGVKD. TCRdb independently ran MiXCR on the 5' RACE reads; one entry per CDR3 protein. The sample includes roughly 1.6 million distinct CDR3 sequences, around 33% of them seen just once. The specimen was cord blood. This clonotype was sampled from a newborn girl in good health. The chain links TRBV10-3 to TRBJ2-5; D is ambiguous. In nucleotides, the CDR3 is TGTGCCATCGGTGAGTCAGTAGGGCTGGAGACCCAGTACTTC. This encodes CAIGESVGLETQYF.